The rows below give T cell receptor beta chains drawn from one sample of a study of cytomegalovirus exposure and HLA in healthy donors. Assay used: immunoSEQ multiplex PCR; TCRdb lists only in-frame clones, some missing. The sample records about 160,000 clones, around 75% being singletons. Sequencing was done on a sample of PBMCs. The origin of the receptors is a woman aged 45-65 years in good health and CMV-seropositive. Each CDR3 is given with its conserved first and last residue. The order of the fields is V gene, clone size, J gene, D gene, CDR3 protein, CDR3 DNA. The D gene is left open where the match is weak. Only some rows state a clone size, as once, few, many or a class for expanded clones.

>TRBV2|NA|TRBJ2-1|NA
CASSTVSSSYNEQFF
TGTGCCAGCAGTACAGTGAGTAGCTCCTACAATGAGCAGTTCTTC
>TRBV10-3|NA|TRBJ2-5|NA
CAISGKLVSEETQYF
TGTGCCATCAGTGGCAAATTGGTCTCCGAGGAGACCCAGTACTTC
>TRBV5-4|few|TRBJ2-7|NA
CASNSQGTYEQYF
TGTGCCAGCAACTCCCAGGGAACCTACGAGCAGTACTTC
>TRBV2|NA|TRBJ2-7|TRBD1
CATSGQGQGEQYF
TGTGCCACTTCCGGACAGGGGCAGGGCGAGCAGTACTTC
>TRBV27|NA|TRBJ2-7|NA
CASSLTGTFYEQYF
TGTGCCAGCAGTTTGACAGGGACTTTTTACGAGCAGTACTTC
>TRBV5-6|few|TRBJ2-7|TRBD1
CASSKLQTGSNEQYF
TGTGCCAGCAGCAAGCTCCAGACAGGGAGCAACGAGCAGTACTTC
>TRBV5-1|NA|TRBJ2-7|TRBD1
CASSFRGQGDDEQYF
TGCGCCAGCAGCTTCCGGGGACAGGGAGACGACGAGCAGTACTTC
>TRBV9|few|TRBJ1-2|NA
CASSPSGGEGYGYTF
TGTGCCAGCAGCCCTTCTGGGGGGGAAGGGTATGGCTACACCTTC
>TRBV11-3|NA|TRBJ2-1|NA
CASSLDYGPGNEQFF
TGTGCCAGCAGCTTAGACTACGGGCCGGGAAATGAGCAGTTCTTC
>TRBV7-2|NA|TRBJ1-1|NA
CATSIAGAFTEAFF
TGTGCCACCTCCATCGCAGGGGCGTTCACTGAAGCTTTCTTT
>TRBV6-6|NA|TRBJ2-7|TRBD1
CASSYSRGQTYEQYF
TGTGCCAGCAGTTACTCGAGGGGGCAGACCTACGAGCAGTACTTC
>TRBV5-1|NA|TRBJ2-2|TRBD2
CASTGGATGELFF
TGCGCCAGCACCGGGGGGGCAACCGGGGAGCTGTTTTTT